This T cell receptor (beta chain) was sequenced in a study of CD8 T cells in ankylosing spondylitis. At least ten counts were recorded for this clonotype. A single record per CDR3 protein comes from TCRdb applying MiXCR to the 5' RACE reads. The sample contains 350,000 or so distinct CDR3 sequences, around a tenth of which appear only once. The sample consisted of blood, either unsorted or a sorted T cell fraction (not recorded which). The clonotype was recovered from a female donor with ankylosing spondylitis or in good health (not recorded which).

The CDR3 DNA follows: TGTGCCAGCAGTTACGAAGGACATTATAATTCACCCCTCCACTTT. It translates to CASSYEGHYNSPLHF. V gene TRBV6-5 combines with J gene TRBJ1-6, with D perhaps matching TRBD1 (5 bases). The CDR3 sequence is 15 residues long. The germline CDR1 and CDR2 sequences are MNHEY and SVGAGI. The ends were cut back, 2 bases at V and 4 bases at J, with 9 bases in the middle.